This paragraph reports one T cell receptor beta chain. Its antigen remains unidentified. No base quality information exists; no much larger clone differs at one position. Looking up the germline V gene (reference sequence) yields CDR1 SGHKS and CDR2 YYEKEE. Deletion took 3 bases off V and 3 bases off J, with a span of 7 bases between the germline ends. The CDR3 sequence holds 12 residues, the cysteine and phenylalanine included. Solely the CDR3 DNA is kept, with 36 bases framed from the first base. This entry comes from a study of blood T cell repertoires in COVID-19 (dated by TCRdb to the early 2020s). The study in broad terms: Collaborator samples came from the United States, Italy and Spain and covered acute and convalescent phases of COVID-19. The material from the prospective study consisted of cDNA or gDNA derived from T cells, B-cell-depleted T cells, or PBMCs. Deeply sampled blood TCRbeta repertoires from subjects exposed to, actively infected with, or recovered from COVID-19 were included in the dataset. The repertoires were released in a freely available public database meant as a resource for research on the immune response to SARS-CoV-2. The samples were drawn from the first 160 participants of the ongoing ImmuneRACE study and from 950 to 1,500 subjects provided by 6 global collaborators. Sample metadata almost always included a de-identified subject ID, COVID-19 status, age in years and sex. HLA class I and class II types, where available, came from metadata supplied by the sample provider rather than from assay-based typing.

The immunoSEQ Assay, a bias-controlled multiplex PCR, was used to amplify TCRbeta CDR3 regions from genomic DNA. From the authors' description of their analysis: The number of nucleated cells in each sample was estimated from the amplification of reference gene primers within the assay. Sequence reads were collapsed and filtered to measure the absolute abundance of every unique TCRbeta CDR3 rearrangement. For each sample, productive Simpson clonality was calculated as the square root of Simpson's diversity index across productive rearrangements. TCRdb took over this immuneACCESS table, retaining in-frame rearrangements with V and J assigned. Such tables are incomplete; in checked studies, under half of the missing clones stem from an unresolved V gene, and the remainder is unexplained. The V and J calls and clone size are taken from that table; D and trimming were inferred from the DNA. The sample yields 100,000 to 120,000 clones; 81% were counted once. About 1.4% of the sample rests with the top ten.

Here is what the overall study found, with its caveats: Clinical and demographic metadata were provided uncurated, with the amount varying by source and participant.

Each collaborating institution followed its own protocols to collect whole blood in K2EDTA tubes. For TCRbeta analysis, collaborators shipped samples as frozen whole blood, isolated PBMCs, or DNA extracted from either of those sample types. This TCR was recovered from a man in his fifties with acute or convalescent COVID-19. The source material was peripheral blood. Recombination connected TRBV5-5 to TRBJ2-7; possibly the D gene is TRBD2, per 6 matching bases. CDR3 reads: CASSSDYYEQYF. The nucleotide sequence reads TGTGCCAGCAGCTCGGACTACTACGAGCAGTACTTC.